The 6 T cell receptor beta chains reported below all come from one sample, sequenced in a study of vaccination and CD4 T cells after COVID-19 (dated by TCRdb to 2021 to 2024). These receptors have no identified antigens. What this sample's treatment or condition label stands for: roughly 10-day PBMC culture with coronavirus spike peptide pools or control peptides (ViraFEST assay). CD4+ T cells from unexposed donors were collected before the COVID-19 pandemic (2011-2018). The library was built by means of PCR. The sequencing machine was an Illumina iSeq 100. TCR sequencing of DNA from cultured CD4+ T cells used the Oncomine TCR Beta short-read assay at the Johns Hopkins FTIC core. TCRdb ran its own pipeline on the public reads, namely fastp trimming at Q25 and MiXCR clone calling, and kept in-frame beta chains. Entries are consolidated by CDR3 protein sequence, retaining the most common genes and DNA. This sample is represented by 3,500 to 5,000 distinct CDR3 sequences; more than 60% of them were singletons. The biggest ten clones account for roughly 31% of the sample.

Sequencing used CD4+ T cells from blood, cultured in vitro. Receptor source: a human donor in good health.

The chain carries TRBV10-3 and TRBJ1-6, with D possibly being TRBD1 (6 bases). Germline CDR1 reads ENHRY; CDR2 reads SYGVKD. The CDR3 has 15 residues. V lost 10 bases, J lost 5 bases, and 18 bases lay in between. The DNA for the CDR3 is TGTGCCAGCGGGGGGCCGCAGATTAATAATTCACCCCTCCACTTT. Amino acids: CASGGPQINNSPLHF.

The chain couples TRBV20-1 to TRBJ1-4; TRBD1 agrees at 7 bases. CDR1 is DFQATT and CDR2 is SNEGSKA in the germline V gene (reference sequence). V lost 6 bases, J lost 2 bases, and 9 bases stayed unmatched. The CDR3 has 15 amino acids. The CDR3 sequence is CSAILRGSTNEKLFF. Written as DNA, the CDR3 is TGCAGTGCCATCCTCAGGGGGTCCACTAATGAAAAACTGTTTTTT.

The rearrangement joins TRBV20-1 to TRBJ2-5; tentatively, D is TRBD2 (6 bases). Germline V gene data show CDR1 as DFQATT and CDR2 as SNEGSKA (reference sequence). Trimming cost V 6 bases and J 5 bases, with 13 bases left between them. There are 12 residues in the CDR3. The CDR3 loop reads CSAGGSVETQYF. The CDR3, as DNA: TGCAGTGCGGGGGGTTCTGTTGAGACCCAGTACTTC.

In DNA form, the CDR3 reads TGTGCCAGCAGCCGTGGCGGGAGCACAGATACGCAGTATTTT. This codes for CASSRGGSTDTQYF. The chain couples TRBV7-6 to TRBJ2-3; a weak D match, TRBD2 (5 bases). The length of the CDR3 is 14 residues. Germline V gene sequence: CDR1 SGHVS, CDR2 FNYEAQ. The V gene lost 5 bases and the J gene lost 0 bases, with 9 bases spanning the gap.

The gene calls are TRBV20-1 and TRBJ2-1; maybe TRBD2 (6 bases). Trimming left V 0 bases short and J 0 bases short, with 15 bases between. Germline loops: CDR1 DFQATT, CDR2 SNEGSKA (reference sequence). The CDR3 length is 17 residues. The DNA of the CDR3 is TGCAGTGCTAGAGATGGGAGGACCATGGGCTCCTACAATGAGCAGTTCTTC. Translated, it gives CSARDGRTMGSYNEQFF.

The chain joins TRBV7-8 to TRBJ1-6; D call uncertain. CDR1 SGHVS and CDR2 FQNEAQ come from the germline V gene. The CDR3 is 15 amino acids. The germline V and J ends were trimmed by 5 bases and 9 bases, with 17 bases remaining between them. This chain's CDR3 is CASSPTQVLGSPLHF. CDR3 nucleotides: TGTGCCAGCAGCCCAACGCAGGTCTTGGGTTCACCCCTCCACTTT.